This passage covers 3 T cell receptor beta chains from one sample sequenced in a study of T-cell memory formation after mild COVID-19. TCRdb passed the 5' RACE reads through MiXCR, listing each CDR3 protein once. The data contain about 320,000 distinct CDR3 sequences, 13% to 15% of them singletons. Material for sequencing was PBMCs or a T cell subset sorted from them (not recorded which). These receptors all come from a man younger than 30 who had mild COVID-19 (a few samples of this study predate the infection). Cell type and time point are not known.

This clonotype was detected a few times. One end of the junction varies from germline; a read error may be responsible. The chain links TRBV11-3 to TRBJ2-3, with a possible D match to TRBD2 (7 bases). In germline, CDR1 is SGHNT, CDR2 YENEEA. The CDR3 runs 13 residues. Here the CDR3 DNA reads TGTGCCAGCAGCCGGGGGGCAGAGGGCCCTGGGAATTTT. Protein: CASSRGAEGPGNF.

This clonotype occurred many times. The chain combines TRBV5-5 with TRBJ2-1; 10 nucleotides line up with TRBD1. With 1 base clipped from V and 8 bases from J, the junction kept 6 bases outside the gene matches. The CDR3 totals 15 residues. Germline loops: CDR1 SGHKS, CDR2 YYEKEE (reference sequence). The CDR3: CASSLYGTGADEQFF. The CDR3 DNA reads TGTGCCAGCAGCTTGTATGGGACAGGGGCGGATGAGCAGTTCTTC.

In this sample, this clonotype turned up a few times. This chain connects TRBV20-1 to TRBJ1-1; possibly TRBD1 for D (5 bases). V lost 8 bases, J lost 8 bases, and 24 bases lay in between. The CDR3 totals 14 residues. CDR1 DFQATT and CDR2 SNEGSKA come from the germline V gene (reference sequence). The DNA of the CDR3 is TGCAGTTCCTACCGGGGCCCGGCGGTAACCGAAGCTTTCTTT. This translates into CSSYRGPAVTEAFF.